What follows describes a single T cell receptor beta chain. Researchers made TCR beta libraries by using iRepertoire HTBI primers and running Arm-PCR on CDR3 regions. TCRdb called the multiplex PCR reads again in MiXCR, with one record for every CDR3 protein. The data hold a few hundred thousand distinct CDR3 sequences, with around 15% observed a single time. The time point: newly diagnosed GD, antithyroid drugs for less than 3 months. There was RNA extracted from PBMCs, and the TCR library was made from it. This CDR3 has 15 residues. From germline, CDR1 is LGHNT and CDR2 FRNRAP. J gave up 0 bases and V 6 bases, and 4 bases lay outside the gene matches. This sample stems from a study of regulatory T cells in long-lasting Graves disease. These data are also associated with another study on T cells in Graves' hyperthyroidism and ophthalmopathy.

This rearrangement joins TRBV12-5 to TRBJ2-7; 11 positions match TRBD1. Sequences were derived from peripheral blood mononuclear cells (PBMCs), sampled at new diagnosis, from a patient treated with antithyroid drugs. The sequence was obtained from a man aged 40-49 years with Graves disease. The CDR3 region is CASGPGQGGSYEQYF. The CDR3 DNA reads TGTGCTAGTGGCCCGGGACAGGGGGGCTCCTACGAGCAGTACTTC.